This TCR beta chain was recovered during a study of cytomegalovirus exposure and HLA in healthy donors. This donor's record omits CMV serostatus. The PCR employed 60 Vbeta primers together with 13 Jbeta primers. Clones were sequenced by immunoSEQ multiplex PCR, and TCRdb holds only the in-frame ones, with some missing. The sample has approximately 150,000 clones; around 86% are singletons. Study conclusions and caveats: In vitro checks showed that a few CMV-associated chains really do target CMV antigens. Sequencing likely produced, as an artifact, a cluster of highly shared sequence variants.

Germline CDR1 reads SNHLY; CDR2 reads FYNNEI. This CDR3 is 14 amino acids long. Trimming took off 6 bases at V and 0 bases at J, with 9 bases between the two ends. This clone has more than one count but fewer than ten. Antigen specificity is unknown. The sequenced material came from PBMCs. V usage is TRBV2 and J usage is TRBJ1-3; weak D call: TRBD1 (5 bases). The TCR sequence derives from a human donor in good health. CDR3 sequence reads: CASRMGGSGNTIYF. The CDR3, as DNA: TGTGCCAGCAGAATGGGGGGCTCTGGAAACACCATATATTTT.